This TCR beta chain originates from a study of identical twins. The V and J ends lost 2 bases and 4 bases respectively, with 16 bases between them. CDR1 and CDR2 from the germline V gene are SGHRS and YFSETQ. The CDR3 totals 15 residues. Each CDR3 protein gets one entry after TCRdb re-called the 5' RACE reads with MiXCR. Here the sample spans some 330,000 distinct CDR3 sequences, 9% to 10% being singletons. This clonotype turned up a few times. The gene calls are TRBV5-1 and TRBJ2-7; D perhaps matches TRBD2 (6 bases). Sequenced material: naive T cells sorted from blood. The sequence came from a woman aged 50 to 65 in good health. In DNA, the CDR3 is TGCGCCAGCAGCTTTCACGTCGGGACTTCATACGAGCAGTACTTC. Translation: CASSFHVGTSYEQYF.